The clone carrying this T cell receptor (beta chain) was recorded a few times. Its antigen is not identified. The record originates from a study of vaccination and CD4 T cells after COVID-19. About the study: Overlapping peptides covering the spike proteins of SARS-CoV-2, HCoV-NL63, HCoV-OC43 and HCoV-229E were added to stimulate cells.

Sample treatment: approximately nine-day PBMC culture with coronavirus spike peptide pools or control peptides (ViraFEST assay). Sequencing of cultured CD4+ T cell DNA used the Oncomine TCR Beta short-read assay. TCRdb reprocessed the PCR reads via MiXCR and lists one record per CDR3 protein. The sample includes about 19,000 distinct CDR3 sequences, around 41% of them seen just once. Per the germline V gene, CDR1 is DFQATT and CDR2 is SNEGSKA (reference sequence). Trimming removed 8 bases from V and 2 bases from J; junction bases left unmatched: 8. The CDR3 covers 14 residues. The gene calls are TRBV20-1 and TRBJ2-3; TRBD2 agrees at 9 bases. The TCR originated in a human donor with COVID-19. The source material was cultured CD4+ T cells from blood. CDR3 coding DNA: TGCAGTACCTTAGCGGGGGATTCCACAGATACGCAGTATTTT. This gives the protein CSTLAGDSTDTQYF.